The clone carrying this T cell receptor beta chain appeared a few times. Its antigen is undetermined. This CDR3 comprises 13 residues. Germline V lookup: CDR1 GTSNPN, CDR2 SVGIG (reference sequence). V gave up 4 bases and J gave up 7 bases, with 14 bases separating them. Here immunoSEQ multiplex PCR was the method, and the copy in TCRdb shows in-frame clones only, minus some. The table includes over a million clones, 78% detected once. The record originates from a study of shared clonotypes between healthy human individuals. General study results and limits: All-four-donor shared clonotypes had higher generation probabilities than non-shared clonotypes did.

This rearrangement joins TRBV30 to TRBJ1-5; D not resolved. Input material: memory CD4+ T cells from PBMCs. Subset: CD45RA-negative fraction. This receptor was taken from a man between 18 and 29 years old in good health. Some clones in this sample may be carry-over from other donors' samples. The CDR3 nucleotides are TGTGCCTGGACCCCAGGAGGAGGCCAGCCCCAGCATTTT. The encoded protein is CAWTPGGGQPQHF.